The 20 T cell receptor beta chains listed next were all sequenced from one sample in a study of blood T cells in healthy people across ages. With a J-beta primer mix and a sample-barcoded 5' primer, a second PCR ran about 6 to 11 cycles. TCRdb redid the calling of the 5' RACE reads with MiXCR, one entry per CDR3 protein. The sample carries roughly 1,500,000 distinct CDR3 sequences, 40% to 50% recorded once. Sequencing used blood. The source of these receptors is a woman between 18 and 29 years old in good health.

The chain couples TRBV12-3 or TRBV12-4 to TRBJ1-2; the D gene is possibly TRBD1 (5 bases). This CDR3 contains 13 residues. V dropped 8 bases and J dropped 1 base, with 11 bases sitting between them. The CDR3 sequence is CASGAVNNYGYTF. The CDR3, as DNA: TGTGCCAGCGGGGCAGTAAATAACTATGGCTACACCTTC.

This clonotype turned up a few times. This chain's CDR3 is CASSRRTGEDYGYTF. As DNA, the CDR3 is TGTGCCAGCAGTCGACGTACAGGGGAGGACTATGGCTACACCTTC. The rearrangement uses TRBV7-2 and TRBJ1-2; 7 bases match TRBD1. V lost 6 bases, J lost 3 bases, and 10 bases stayed unmatched. CDR3 size: 15 residues. From germline, CDR1 is SGHTA and CDR2 FQGNSA.

DNA of the CDR3: TGTGCCAGCAGTGGGGACAGGGACCTTTATGGCTACACCTTC. It encodes CASSGDRDLYGYTF. The V and J genes are TRBV6-1 and TRBJ1-2; 9 bases line up with TRBD1. Germline V CDR1 and CDR2: MNHNS, SASEGT. The V gene end was trimmed by 4 bases and the J gene end by 5 bases; junction bases not matched to a gene: 5. The CDR3 is made up of 14 amino acids.

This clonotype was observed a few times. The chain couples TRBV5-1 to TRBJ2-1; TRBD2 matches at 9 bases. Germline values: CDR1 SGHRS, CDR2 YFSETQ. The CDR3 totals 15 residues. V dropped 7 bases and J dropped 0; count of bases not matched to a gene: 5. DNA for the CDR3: TGCGCCAGCGCTAGCGGGGATTCCTCCTACAATGAGCAGTTCTTC. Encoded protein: CASASGDSSYNEQFF.

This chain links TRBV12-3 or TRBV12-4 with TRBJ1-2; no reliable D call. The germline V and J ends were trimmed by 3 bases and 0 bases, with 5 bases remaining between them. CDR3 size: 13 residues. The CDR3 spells CASSFPPNYGYTF. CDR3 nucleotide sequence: TGTGCCAGCAGTTTTCCCCCTAACTATGGCTACACCTTC.

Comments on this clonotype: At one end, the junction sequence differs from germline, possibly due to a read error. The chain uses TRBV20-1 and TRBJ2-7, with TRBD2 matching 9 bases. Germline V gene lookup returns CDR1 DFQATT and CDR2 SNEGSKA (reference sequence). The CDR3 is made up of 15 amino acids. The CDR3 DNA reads TGCTGTGCTAGAGTAACTAGCGGGTTCTCCTACGAGCAGTACTTC. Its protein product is CCARVTSGFSYEQYF.

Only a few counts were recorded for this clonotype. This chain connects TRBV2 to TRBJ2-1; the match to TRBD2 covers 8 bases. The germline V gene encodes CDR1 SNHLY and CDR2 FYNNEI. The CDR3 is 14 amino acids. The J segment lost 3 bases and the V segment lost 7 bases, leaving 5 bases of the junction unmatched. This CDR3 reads CASTLSGVYNEQFF. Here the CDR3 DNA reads TGTGCCAGCACCCTTAGCGGGGTCTACAATGAGCAGTTCTTC.

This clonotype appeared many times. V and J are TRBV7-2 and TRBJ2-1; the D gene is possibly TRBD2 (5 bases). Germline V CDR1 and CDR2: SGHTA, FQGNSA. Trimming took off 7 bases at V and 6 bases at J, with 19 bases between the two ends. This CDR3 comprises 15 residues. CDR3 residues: CASMLSLLASNEQFF. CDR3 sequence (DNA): TGTGCCAGCATGTTATCTCTTTTAGCGTCCAATGAGCAGTTCTTC.

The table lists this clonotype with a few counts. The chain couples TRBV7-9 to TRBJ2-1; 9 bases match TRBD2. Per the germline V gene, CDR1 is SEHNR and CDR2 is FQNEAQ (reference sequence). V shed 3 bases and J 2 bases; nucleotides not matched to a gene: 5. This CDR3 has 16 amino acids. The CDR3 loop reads CASSFGLAFTYNEQFF. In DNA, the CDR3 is TGTGCCAGCAGCTTCGGACTAGCGTTCACCTACAATGAGCAGTTCTTC.

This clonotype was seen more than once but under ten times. CDR3 DNA sequence: TGCGCCAGCAGCCCCCTCTTTTTAGGGAGCAATCAGCCCCAGCATTTT. Protein product: CASSPLFLGSNQPQHF. The J gene is TRBJ1-5, the V gene TRBV4-1, with D hard to call. The CDR3 has 16 amino acids. V lost 4 bases and J lost 1, with 14 bases in between. Germline V gene lookup returns CDR1 MGHRA and CDR2 YSYEKL.

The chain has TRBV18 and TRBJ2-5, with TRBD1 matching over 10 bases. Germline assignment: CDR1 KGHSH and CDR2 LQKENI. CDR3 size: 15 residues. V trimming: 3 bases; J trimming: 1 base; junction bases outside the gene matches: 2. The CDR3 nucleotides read TGTGCCAGCTCACCCTGGACAGGGGGCCAAGAGACCCAGTACTTC. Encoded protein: CASSPWTGGQETQYF.

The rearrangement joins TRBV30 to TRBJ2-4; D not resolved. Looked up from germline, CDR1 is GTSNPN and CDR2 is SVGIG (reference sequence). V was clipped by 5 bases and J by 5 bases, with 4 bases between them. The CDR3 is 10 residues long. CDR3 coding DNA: TGTGCCTGGGGGGAAAACATTCAGTACTTC. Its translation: CAWGENIQYF.

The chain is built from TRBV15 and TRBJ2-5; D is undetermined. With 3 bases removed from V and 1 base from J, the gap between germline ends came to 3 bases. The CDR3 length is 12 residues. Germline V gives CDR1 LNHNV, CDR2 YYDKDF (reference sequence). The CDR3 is CATSRVQETQYF. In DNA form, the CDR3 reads TGTGCCACCAGCAGGGTCCAAGAGACCCAGTACTTC.

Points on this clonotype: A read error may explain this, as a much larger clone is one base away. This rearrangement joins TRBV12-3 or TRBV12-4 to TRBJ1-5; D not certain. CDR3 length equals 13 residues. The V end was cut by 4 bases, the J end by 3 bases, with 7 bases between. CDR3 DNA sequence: TGTGCCAGCAGTTACGGGGTCAATCAGCCCCAGCATTTT. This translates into CASSYGVNQPQHF.

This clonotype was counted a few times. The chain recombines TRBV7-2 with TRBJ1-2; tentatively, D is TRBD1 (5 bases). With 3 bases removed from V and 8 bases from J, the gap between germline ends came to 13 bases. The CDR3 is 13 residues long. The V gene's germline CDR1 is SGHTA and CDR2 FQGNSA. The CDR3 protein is CASSFGAWGGYTF. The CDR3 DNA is TGTGCCAGCAGCTTTGGGGCCTGGGGAGGCTACACCTTC.

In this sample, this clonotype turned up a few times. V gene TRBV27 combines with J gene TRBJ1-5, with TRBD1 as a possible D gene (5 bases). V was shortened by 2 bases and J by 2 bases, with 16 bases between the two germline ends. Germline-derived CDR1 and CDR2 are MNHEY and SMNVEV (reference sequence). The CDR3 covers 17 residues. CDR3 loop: CASSLKPPGGGNQPQHF. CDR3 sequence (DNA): TGTGCCAGCAGTTTAAAGCCCCCCGGGGGGGGCAATCAGCCCCAGCATTTT.

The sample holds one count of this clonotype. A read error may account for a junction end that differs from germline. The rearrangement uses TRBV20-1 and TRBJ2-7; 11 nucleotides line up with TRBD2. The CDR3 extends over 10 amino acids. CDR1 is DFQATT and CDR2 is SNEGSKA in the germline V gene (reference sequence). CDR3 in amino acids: CSTSGRSQYF. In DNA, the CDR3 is TGCAGTACTAGCGGGAGATCCCAGTACTTC.

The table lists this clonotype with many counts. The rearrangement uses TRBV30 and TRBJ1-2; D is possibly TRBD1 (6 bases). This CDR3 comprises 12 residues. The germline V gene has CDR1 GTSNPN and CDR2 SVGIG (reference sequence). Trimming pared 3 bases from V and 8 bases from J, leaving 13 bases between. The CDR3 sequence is CAWRSGADGYTF. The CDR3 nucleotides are TGTGCCTGGAGATCAGGGGCCGACGGCTACACCTTC.

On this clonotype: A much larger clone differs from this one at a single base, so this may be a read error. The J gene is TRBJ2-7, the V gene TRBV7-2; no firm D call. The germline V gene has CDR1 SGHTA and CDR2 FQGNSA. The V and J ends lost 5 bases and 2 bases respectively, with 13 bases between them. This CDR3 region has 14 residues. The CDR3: CASSTHGTPYEQYF. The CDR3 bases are TGTGCCAGCAGCACACACGGTACCCCCTACGAGCAGTACTTC.

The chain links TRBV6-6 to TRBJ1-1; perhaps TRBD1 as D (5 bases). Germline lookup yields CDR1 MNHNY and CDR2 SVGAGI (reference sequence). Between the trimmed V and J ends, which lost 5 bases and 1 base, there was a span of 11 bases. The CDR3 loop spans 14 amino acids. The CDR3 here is CASSLDTPNTEAFF. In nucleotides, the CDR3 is TGTGCCAGCAGTCTGGACACACCGAACACTGAAGCTTTCTTT.